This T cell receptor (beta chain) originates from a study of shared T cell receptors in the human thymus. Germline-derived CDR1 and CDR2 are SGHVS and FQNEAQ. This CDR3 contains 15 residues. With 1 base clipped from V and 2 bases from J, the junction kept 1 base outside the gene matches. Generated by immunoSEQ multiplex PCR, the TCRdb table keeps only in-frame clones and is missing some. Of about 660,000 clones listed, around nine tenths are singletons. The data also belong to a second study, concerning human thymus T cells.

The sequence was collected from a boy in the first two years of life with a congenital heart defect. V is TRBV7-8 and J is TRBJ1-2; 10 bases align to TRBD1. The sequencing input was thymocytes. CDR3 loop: CASSLGTGGNYGYTF. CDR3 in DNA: TGTGCCAGCAGCTTAGGGACAGGGGGAAACTATGGCTACACCTTC. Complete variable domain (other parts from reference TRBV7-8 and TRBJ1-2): GAGVSQSPRYKVAKRGQDVALRCDPISGHVSLFWYQQALGQGPEFLTYFQNEAQLDKSGLPSDRFFAERPEGSVSTLKIQRTQQEDSAVYLCASSLGTGGNYGYTFGSGTRLTVV.